This TCR beta chain is from a study of blood T cell repertoires in COVID-19. Turning to the study itself: Some COVID-19 samples were acute and others convalescent; all came from the United States, Italy and Spain. From T cells, B-cell-depleted T cells, or PBMCs came the material, which was cDNA or gDNA.

CDR1 GTSNPN and CDR2 SVGIG come from the germline V gene (reference sequence). Trimming took off 1 base at V and 5 bases at J, with 12 bases between the two ends. The length of the CDR3 is 14 residues. Study processing details: Scientists estimated how many nucleated cells there were by amplifying reference gene primers. Clones were sequenced by immunoSEQ multiplex PCR, and TCRdb holds only the in-frame ones, with some missing. V, J and clone size derive from that table, while D and trimming were established from the DNA sequence. The table records hundreds of thousands of clones, 89% of them present only once.

The source of this sequence is a man between 40 and 49 years old with acute or convalescent COVID-19. This chain uses TRBV30 with TRBJ1-5; D gene ambiguous. Sequencing was done on a sample of peripheral blood. The CDR3 protein is CAWSEGREDQPQHF. The CDR3 nucleotides read TGTGCCTGGAGTGAAGGGAGGGAAGATCAGCCCCAGCATTTT. The full variable domain, its missing parts supplied by reference TRBV30 and TRBJ1-5, is SQTIHQWPATLVQPVGSPLSLECTVEGTSNPNLYWYRQAAGRGLQLLFYSVGIGQISSEVPQNLSASRPQDRQFILSSKKLLLSDSGFYLCAWSEGREDQPQHFGDGTRLSIL.